There are many counts of the clone carrying this T cell receptor (beta chain). This sample is drawn from a study of T cells in Graves' hyperthyroidism and ophthalmopathy. Hyperthyroidism of Graves' type that showed no ophthalmopathy progression within 18 months was stable. Amplification targeted TCR beta CDR3 regions from RNA transcripts. Initially, a first-round RT-PCR of the TCR CDR3 employed the HTBI primer set. A single record per CDR3 protein comes from TCRdb applying MiXCR to the multiplex PCR reads. Of more than 450,000 distinct CDR3 sequences in the sample, around 15% are singletons; the top ten hold approximately 13%. V dropped 1 base and J dropped 3 bases, with 5 bases sitting between them. The CDR3 is 13 amino acids. The germline V gene encodes CDR1 WNHNN and CDR2 SYGVQD (reference sequence).

The rearrangement links TRBV10-1 to TRBJ2-3; no clear D. The receptor comes from a woman between 40 and 55 years old with Graves' hyperthyroidism. Sequencing was carried out using blood. CDR3 protein: CASSELGTDTQYF. The CDR3 region has the DNA TGCGCCAGCAGTGAGTTGGGTACAGATACGCAGTATTTT.